These 5 T cell receptor beta chains were sequenced from one sample in a study of blood T cell repertoires in COVID-19. Measured with immunoSEQ multiplex PCR; TCRdb has only the in-frame clones, and not every one. This table has some 71,000 clones, about 80% appearing once. The sequencing input was peripheral blood. The receptor set was obtained from a man aged 50-60 years with COVID-19, enrolled during active disease.

The genes are TRBV6-5 and TRBJ2-7, with 9 bases matching TRBD2. CDR3 length equals 13 residues. Looked up from germline, CDR1 is MNHEY and CDR2 is SVGAGI. J was trimmed by 3 bases and V by 7 bases; bases with no gene match: 4. The CDR3 here is CASTRGGDYEQYF. CDR3 in DNA: TGTGCCAGCACCCGCGGGGGGGACTACGAGCAGTACTTC.

The chain uses TRBV7-2 and TRBJ2-1; TRBD2 aligns across 8 bases. This CDR3 region has 16 residues. Germline V gene sequence: CDR1 SGHTA, CDR2 FQGNSA. Unmatched junction bases numbered 6, after V lost 5 bases and J lost 0 bases. This CDR3 is CASSPGGTSSYNEQFF. The DNA for the CDR3 is TGTGCCAGCAGCCCCGGGGGGACTAGCTCCTACAATGAGCAGTTCTTC.

The chain recombines TRBV27 with TRBJ2-7; TRBD1 matches 7 bases. Germline values: CDR1 MNHEY, CDR2 SMNVEV (reference sequence). V was clipped by 8 bases and J by 6 bases; unmatched bases: 7. The CDR3 is made up of 12 amino acids. The CDR3 is CASVDRLREQYF. The CDR3 DNA follows: TGTGCCAGCGTGGACAGGCTTCGCGAGCAGTACTTC.

Comments on this clone: One end of the junction varies from germline; a read error may be responsible. DNA of the CDR3: TGTGCCAGCAGCCAAAAGGCTAGCGGGGGCCGCAGAAACTTC. Translating it yields CASSQKASGGRRNF. The chain has TRBV3-1 (or the pseudogene TRBV3-2) and TRBJ2-5, with 10 bases identical to TRBD2. The length of the CDR3 is 14 residues. Germline values: CDR1 LGHDT, CDR2 YNNKEL (reference sequence).

The rearrangement joins TRBV27 to TRBJ2-1; 12 bases align to TRBD2. Germline lookup yields CDR1 MNHEY and CDR2 SMNVEV (reference sequence). CDR3 length: 16 residues. The J segment lost 5 bases and the V segment lost 7 bases, leaving 9 bases of the junction unmatched. The CDR3 sequence is CASIRLAGGLDNEQFF. CDR3 bases: TGTGCCAGCATCCGCCTAGCGGGGGGGCTAGACAATGAGCAGTTCTTC.